One sample yielded the 17 T cell receptor beta chains listed below, sequenced in a study of human T cells and chemical hapten exposure. As to time point: pre-sensitization, week 0. Treatment of the sample: therapeutic diphenylcyclopropenone sensitization with weekly scalp DPC. MiXCR, applied by TCRdb to the RACE reads, yields one record per CDR3 protein. The sample carries 60,000 to 70,000 distinct CDR3 sequences, approximately 10% recorded once. The sequenced sample was whole blood, obtained in connection with sensitization to the hapten diphenylcyclopropenone (DPC). Receptors were obtained from a woman in her forties or fifties with alopecia areata. Some clones in this sample may be carry-over from other donors' samples.

There are many counts of this clonotype. V gene TRBV7-9 combines with J gene TRBJ1-3; D may be TRBD1 (5 bases). There are 14 residues in the CDR3. The V end was cut by 5 bases, the J end by 6 bases, with 14 bases between. Germline CDR1 reads SEHNR; CDR2 reads FQNEAQ (reference sequence). The CDR3: CASSPLGPKNTIYF. The CDR3 coding sequence is TGTGCCAGCAGCCCGTTGGGACCGAAAAACACCATATATTTT.

This clonotype was counted ten times or more. The V and J genes are TRBV2 and TRBJ2-5; D unclear. CDR1 SNHLY and CDR2 FYNNEI come from the germline V gene. V gave up 6 bases and J gave up 3 bases, with 17 bases separating them. CDR3 length: 15 amino acids. DNA of the CDR3: TGTGCCAGCAGACCCCAGGAGCTCCTGGAAGAGACCCAGTACTTC. Amino acid sequence: CASRPQELLEETQYF.

This clonotype was counted only a few times. The genes are TRBV10-2 and TRBJ1-1, with TRBD1 identical over 7 bases. Germline CDR1 and CDR2: WSHSY and SAAADI. The length of the CDR3 is 12 residues. The junction had 6 bases not matched to a gene; V was cut back by 6 bases and J by 8 bases. CDR3 sequence: CASSADRVEAFF. In nucleotides, the CDR3 is TGCGCCAGCAGCGCAGACAGGGTAGAAGCTTTCTTT.

The chain uses TRBV7-2 and TRBJ1-1, with 7 positions matching TRBD1. V dropped 5 bases and J dropped 8; count of bases not matched to a gene: 2. The CDR3 is 11 amino acids. Germline lookup yields CDR1 SGHTA and CDR2 FQGNSA. The CDR3 here is CASSADREAFF. CDR3 sequence (DNA): TGTGCCAGCAGCGCGGACAGGGAAGCTTTCTTT.

A few counts support this clonotype. V gene TRBV18 combines with J gene TRBJ1-1; D call uncertain. V lost 8 bases to trimming and J lost 5 bases, with 15 bases between them. This CDR3 has 13 amino acids. Germline V gene data show CDR1 as KGHSH and CDR2 as LQKENI. CDR3 sequence (DNA): TGTGCCAGCCATCGAGGTACGGTAACTGAAGCTTTCTTT. Translated: CASHRGTVTEAFF.

This clonotype was found a few times. The rearrangement joins TRBV7-9 to TRBJ2-5; TRBD1 agrees at 12 bases. The CDR3 has 17 amino acids. With 8 bases clipped from V and 4 bases from J, the junction kept 14 bases outside the gene matches. The germline V gene has CDR1 SEHNR and CDR2 FQNEAQ (reference sequence). The DNA of the CDR3 is TGTGCCAGCCCTCTACACCCCGGGACAGGGGGCACAGAGACCCAGTACTTC. Encoded protein: CASPLHPGTGGTETQYF.

This clonotype was seen ten or more times. V is TRBV20-1 and J is TRBJ2-5; 9 bases agree with TRBD2. Germline V gene data show CDR1 as DFQATT and CDR2 as SNEGSKA (reference sequence). Trimming cost V 6 bases and J 3 bases; bases outside gene matches: 5. The CDR3 contains 13 residues. CDR3 coding DNA: TGCAGTGCAGAGCGGGGGGCGAAAGAGACCCAGTACTTC. Residues: CSAERGAKETQYF.

This clonotype occurred many times. The chain employs TRBV11-2 and TRBJ1-4; D unresolved. The CDR3 has 14 residues. The ends were cut back, 3 bases at V and 2 bases at J, with 7 bases in the middle. Germline V lookup: CDR1 SGHAT, CDR2 FQNNGV. CDR3 loop: CASSFQLTNEKLFF. Written as DNA, the CDR3 is TGTGCCAGCAGCTTCCAGTTGACTAATGAAAAACTGTTTTTT.

This clonotype was picked up many times. The chain has TRBV28 and TRBJ2-1; TRBD2 aligns across 13 bases. The CDR3 contains 15 residues. Trimming at V came to 5 bases and at J to 6 bases, leaving 4 bases not matched to a gene. Germline V lookup: CDR1 MDHEN, CDR2 SYDVKM. Written as DNA, the CDR3 is TGTGCCAGCAGTGAACTAGCGGGGGGGTTCAATGAGCAGTTCTTC. Translation: CASSELAGGFNEQFF.

This clonotype was recorded many times. The J gene is TRBJ2-3, the V gene TRBV4-1, with D possibly being TRBD2 (5 bases). The CDR3 spans 16 residues. Between the trimmed V and J ends, which lost 1 base and 3 bases, there was a span of 14 bases. Per the germline V gene, CDR1 is MGHRA and CDR2 is YSYEKL. The CDR3 DNA reads as TGCGCCAGCAGCCAAGGTCATGGAGAGCGGACAGATACGCAGTATTTT. This codes for CASSQGHGERTDTQYF.

This clonotype was seen a handful of times. The CDR3 DNA is TGTGCCAGCAGCTCCAGAGACAGGATCTGGCGTTCCTACGAGCAGTACTTC. Its protein product is CASSSRDRIWRSYEQYF. J is TRBJ2-7 and V is TRBV7-8, with a tentative D call TRBD1 (6 bases). V lost 4 bases to trimming and J lost 1 base, with 20 bases between them. The CDR3 covers 17 residues. From germline, CDR1 is SGHVS and CDR2 FQNEAQ.

This clonotype was seen more than once but under ten times. The V and J genes are TRBV6-1 and TRBJ1-1, with D hard to call. V lost 7 bases and J lost 2, with 14 bases in between. The V gene's germline CDR1 is MNHNS and CDR2 SASEGT. This CDR3 comprises 14 residues. CDR3 amino acids: CASTPALLNTEAFF. The CDR3 DNA is TGTGCCAGCACCCCCGCTCTATTAAACACTGAAGCTTTCTTT.

This clonotype was detected many times. This sequence joins TRBV7-6 and TRBJ2-2; 10 nucleotides line up with TRBD2. The CDR3 consists of 18 residues. In germline, CDR1 is SGHVS, CDR2 FNYEAQ. J was trimmed by 1 base and V by 2 bases; bases with no gene match: 7. The chain's CDR3 is CASSLLAAGGLNTGELFF. The CDR3 nucleotides read TGTGCCAGCAGCTTACTCGCAGCGGGAGGGTTGAACACCGGGGAGCTGTTTTTT.

This clonotype has ten or more counts. J is TRBJ2-3 and V is TRBV7-6; weak D call: TRBD2 (6 bases). Trimming shortened V by 5 bases and J by 0 bases, and 9 bases separated the two germline ends. The CDR3 spans 14 residues. Germline CDR1 and CDR2: SGHVS and FNYEAQ. The CDR3 DNA sequence: TGTGCCAGCAGCCCGGGACTGAGCACAGATACGCAGTATTTT. Translating it yields CASSPGLSTDTQYF.

This clonotype was detected only a few times. V usage is TRBV4-3 and J usage is TRBJ1-3; D ambiguous. Germline lookup yields CDR1 LGHNA and CDR2 YSLEER. This CDR3 spans 17 amino acids. V was pared by 0 bases and J by 0 bases, with 12 bases between. The chain's CDR3 is CASSQDPAGNSGNTIYF. The CDR3 region has the DNA TGCGCCAGCAGCCAAGATCCGGCTGGGAACTCTGGAAACACCATATATTTT.

The chain couples TRBV20-1 to TRBJ1-6, with TRBD1 matching 8 bases. V lost 2 bases and J lost 15; bases outside the gene matches: 12. This CDR3 region has 14 residues. Germline CDR1 is DFQATT and CDR2 is SNEGSKA (reference sequence). The CDR3 loop reads CSARSPSRQGRLHF. The CDR3 nucleotides read TGCAGTGCTAGATCCCCCTCTAGACAGGGGCGCCTCCACTTT.

This clonotype has ten or more counts. This chain connects TRBV2 to TRBJ1-4, with 9 bases fitting TRBD1. From germline, CDR1 is SNHLY and CDR2 FYNNEI. CDR3 length equals 14 residues. Trimming removed 4 bases from V and 8 bases from J; junction bases left unmatched: 5. The CDR3 region has the DNA TGTGCCAGCAGTGTGACAGGGGGTGGAGAAAAACTGTTTTTT. It encodes CASSVTGGGEKLFF.